This paragraph reports one T cell receptor beta chain. The V and J ends lost 1 base and 2 bases, in that order; junction bases with no gene match: 6. The CDR3 is 16 amino acids. Germline CDR1 and CDR2: SGHKS and YYEKEE (reference sequence). The data were obtained in a study of OX40 agonist ivuxolimab in advanced cancers. Some clones are missing from TCRdb's copy, which holds only in-frame ones; the method was immunoSEQ multiplex PCR. The sample lists approximately 57,000 clones, approximately 83% occurring once. The clonotype comes from an adult with an advanced solid tumor such as melanoma, head and neck, liver or kidney cancer. The V gene is TRBV5-5, the J gene TRBJ2-1; 7 bases match TRBD2. The sample in question was CD4+ or CD8+ T cells sorted from blood, obtained in a trial of the OX40 agonist ivuxolimab. CDR3 protein: CASSLYRGETYNEQFF. The CDR3 DNA sequence: TGTGCCAGCAGCTTGTATCGGGGGGAAACCTACAATGAGCAGTTCTTC.